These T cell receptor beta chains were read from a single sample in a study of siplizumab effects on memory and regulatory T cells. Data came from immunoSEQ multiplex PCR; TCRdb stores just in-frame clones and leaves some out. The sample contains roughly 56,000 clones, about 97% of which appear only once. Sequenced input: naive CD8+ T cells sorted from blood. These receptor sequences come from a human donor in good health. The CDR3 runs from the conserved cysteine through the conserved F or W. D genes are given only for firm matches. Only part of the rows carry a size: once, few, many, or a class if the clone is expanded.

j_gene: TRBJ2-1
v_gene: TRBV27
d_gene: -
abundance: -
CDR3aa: CASRTGYNEQFF
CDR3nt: TGTGCCAGCAGGACAGGCTACAATGAGCAGTTCTTC

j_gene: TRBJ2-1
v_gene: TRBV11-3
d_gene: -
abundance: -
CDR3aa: CASSLDLAGNEQFF
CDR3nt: TGTGCCAGCAGCTTAGATCTCGCGGGTAATGAGCAGTTCTTC

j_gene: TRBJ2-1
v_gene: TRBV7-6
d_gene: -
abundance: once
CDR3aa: CASSLSSAERTKSNEQFF
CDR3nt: TGTGCCAGCAGCTTATCCTCCGCTGAGCGAACCAAATCGAATGAGCAGTTCTTC

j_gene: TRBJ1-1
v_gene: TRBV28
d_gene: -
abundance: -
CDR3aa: CASTIVDLGGTEAFF
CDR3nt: TGTGCCAGCACTATTGTCGATCTGGGAGGGACTGAAGCTTTCTTT

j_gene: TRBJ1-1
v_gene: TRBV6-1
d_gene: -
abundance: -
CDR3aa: CASSEGLLRVVNTEAFF
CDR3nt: TGTGCCAGCAGTGAAGGCCTCCTCAGGGTTGTAAACACTGAAGCTTTCTTT

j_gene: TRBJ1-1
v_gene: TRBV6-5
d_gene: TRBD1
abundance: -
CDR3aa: CASRSAGQRSTEAFF
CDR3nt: TGTGCCAGCAGATCGGCGGGACAGAGAAGCACTGAAGCTTTCTTT

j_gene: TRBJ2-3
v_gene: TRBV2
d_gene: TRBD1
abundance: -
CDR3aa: CASRTGVTDTQYF
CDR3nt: TGTGCCAGCAGAACAGGGGTCACAGATACGCAGTATTTT

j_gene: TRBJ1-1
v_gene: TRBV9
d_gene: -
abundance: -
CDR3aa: CASSEGQNTEAFF
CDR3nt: TGTGCCAGCAGCGAGGGACAGAACACTGAAGCTTTCTTT

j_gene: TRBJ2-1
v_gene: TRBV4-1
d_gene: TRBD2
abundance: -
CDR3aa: CASSQGISGLAGGFF
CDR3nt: TGCGCCAGCAGCCAAGGAATATCGGGACTAGCGGGCGGGTTCTTC

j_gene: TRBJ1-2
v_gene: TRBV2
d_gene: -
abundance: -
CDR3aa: CASGVAGANYGYTF
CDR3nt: TGTGCCAGCGGAGTGGCGGGAGCTAACTATGGCTACACCTTC

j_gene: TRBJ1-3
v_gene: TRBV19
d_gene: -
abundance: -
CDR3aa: CASSIEESSGNTIYF
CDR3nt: TGTGCCAGTAGTATAGAGGAGAGCTCTGGAAACACCATATATTTT

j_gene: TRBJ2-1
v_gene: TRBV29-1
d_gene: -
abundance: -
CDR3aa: CSVHGVPGSYNEQFF
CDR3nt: TGCAGCGTTCATGGGGTCCCGGGATCCTACAATGAGCAGTTCTTC

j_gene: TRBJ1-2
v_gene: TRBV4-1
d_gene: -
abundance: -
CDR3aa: CASSQVYTELNYGYTF
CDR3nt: TGCGCCAGCAGCCAAGTATACACAGAGCTCAACTATGGCTACACCTTC

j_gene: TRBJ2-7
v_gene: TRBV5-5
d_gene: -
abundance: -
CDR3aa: CASNAAVSYEQYF
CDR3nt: TGTGCCAGCAATGCGGCAGTCTCCTACGAGCAGTACTTC

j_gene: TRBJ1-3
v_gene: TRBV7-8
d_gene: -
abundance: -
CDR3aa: CASSSGSSGNTIYF
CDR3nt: TGTGCCAGCAGCTCAGGGTCGTCTGGAAACACCATATATTTT

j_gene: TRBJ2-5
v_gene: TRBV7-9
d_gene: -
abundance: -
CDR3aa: CASSEQETQYF
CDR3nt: TGTGCCAGCAGCGAACAAGAGACCCAGTACTTC

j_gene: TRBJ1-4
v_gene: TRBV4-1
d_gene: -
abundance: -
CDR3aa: CASSQATVTSTNEKLFF
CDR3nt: TGCGCCAGCAGCCAAGCCACAGTAACTTCAACTAATGAAAAACTGTTTTTT

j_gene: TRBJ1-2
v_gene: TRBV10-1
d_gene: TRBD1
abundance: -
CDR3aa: CASSDGQDYGYTF
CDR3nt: TGCGCCAGCAGTGATGGACAGGACTATGGCTACACCTTC

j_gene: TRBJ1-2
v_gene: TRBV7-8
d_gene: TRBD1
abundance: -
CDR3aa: CASSLAVRGSANYGYTF
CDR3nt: TGTGCCAGCAGCTTAGCGGTCAGGGGGTCAGCTAACTATGGCTACACCTTC

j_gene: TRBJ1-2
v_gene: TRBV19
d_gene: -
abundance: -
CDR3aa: CASSISRTEFYGYTF
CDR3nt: TGTGCCAGTAGTATCTCCAGGACAGAGTTCTATGGCTACACCTTC

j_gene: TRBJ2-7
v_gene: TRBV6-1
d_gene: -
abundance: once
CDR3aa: CASSEQQYQGEQYF
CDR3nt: TGTGCCAGCAGTGAACAACAGTATCAAGGCGAGCAGTACTTC

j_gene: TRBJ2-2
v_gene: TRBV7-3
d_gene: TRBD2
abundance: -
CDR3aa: CASSWGLAGAAGELFF
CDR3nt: TGTGCCAGCAGCTGGGGACTAGCGGGAGCGGCCGGGGAGCTGTTTTTT

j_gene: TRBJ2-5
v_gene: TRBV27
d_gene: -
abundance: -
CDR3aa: CASRHQETQYF
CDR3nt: TGTGCCAGCAGACACCAAGAGACCCAGTACTTC

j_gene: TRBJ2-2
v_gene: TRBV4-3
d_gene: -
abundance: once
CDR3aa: CASSLSGTSNTGELFF
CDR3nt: TGCGCCAGCAGCCTTTCCGGGACTTCGAACACCGGGGAGCTGTTTTTT

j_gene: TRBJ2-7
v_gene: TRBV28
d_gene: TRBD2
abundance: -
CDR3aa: CAGGETGYEQYF
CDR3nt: TGTGCCGGGGGGGAAACTGGCTACGAGCAGTACTTC

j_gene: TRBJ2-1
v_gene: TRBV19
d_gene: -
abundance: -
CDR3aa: CASSIDSGSNSYNEQFF
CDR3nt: TGTGCCAGTAGTATAGATTCGGGCTCCAACTCCTACAATGAGCAGTTCTTC

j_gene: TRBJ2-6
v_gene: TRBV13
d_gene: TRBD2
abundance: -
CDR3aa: CASSPREAGANVLTF
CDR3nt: TGTGCCAGCAGCCCCCGGGAGGCTGGGGCCAACGTCCTGACTTTC

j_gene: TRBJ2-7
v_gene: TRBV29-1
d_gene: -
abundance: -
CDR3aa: CSVEGSEGYSYEQYF
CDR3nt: TGCAGCGTTGAAGGGTCGGAGGGTTATTCCTACGAGCAGTACTTC

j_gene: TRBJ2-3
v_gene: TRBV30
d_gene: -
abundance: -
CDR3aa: CAWSVGAESSTDTQYF
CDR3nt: TGTGCCTGGAGTGTAGGAGCGGAATCCAGCACAGATACGCAGTATTTT

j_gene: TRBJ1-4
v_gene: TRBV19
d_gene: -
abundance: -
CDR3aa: CASSIAQGANEKLFF
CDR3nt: TGTGCCAGTAGTATAGCGCAGGGCGCTAATGAAAAACTGTTTTTT

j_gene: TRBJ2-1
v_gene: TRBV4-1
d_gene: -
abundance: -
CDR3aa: CASSQDEMGAGYYNEQFF
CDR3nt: TGCGCCAGCAGCCAAGATGAGATGGGAGCAGGGTATTACAATGAGCAGTTCTTC

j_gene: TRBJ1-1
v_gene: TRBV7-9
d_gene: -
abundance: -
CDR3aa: CASSLGGQGTEAFF
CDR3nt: TGTGCCAGCAGCTTAGGTGGGCAGGGGACTGAAGCTTTCTTT

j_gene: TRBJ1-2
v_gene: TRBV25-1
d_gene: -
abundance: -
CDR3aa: CASSDSGYGYTF
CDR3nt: TGTGCCAGCAGTGATTCCGGATATGGCTACACCTTC

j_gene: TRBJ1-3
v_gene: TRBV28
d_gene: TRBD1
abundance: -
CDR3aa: CASSGQGAPGNTIYF
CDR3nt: TGTGCCAGCAGCGGACAGGGGGCACCTGGAAACACCATATATTTT

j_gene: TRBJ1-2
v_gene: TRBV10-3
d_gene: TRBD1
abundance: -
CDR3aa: CAIRGDRDYGYTF
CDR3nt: TGTGCCATCAGAGGGGACAGGGACTATGGCTACACCTTC

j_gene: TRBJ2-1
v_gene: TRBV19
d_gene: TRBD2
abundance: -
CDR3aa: CASSIGLAGVYEQFF
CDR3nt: TGTGCCAGTAGTATAGGACTAGCGGGAGTGTATGAGCAGTTCTTC

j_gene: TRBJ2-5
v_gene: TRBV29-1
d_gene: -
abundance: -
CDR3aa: CSVHDWEETQYF
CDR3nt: TGCAGCGTGCACGACTGGGAAGAGACCCAGTACTTC

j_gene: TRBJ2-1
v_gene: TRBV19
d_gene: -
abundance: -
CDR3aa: CASSIVQFNEQFF
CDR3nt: TGTGCCAGTAGTATAGTTCAGTTCAATGAGCAGTTCTTC

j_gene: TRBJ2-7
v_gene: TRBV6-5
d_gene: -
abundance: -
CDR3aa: CASIGAGGGYEQYF
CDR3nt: TGTGCCAGCATTGGCGCCGGCGGAGGCTACGAGCAGTACTTC

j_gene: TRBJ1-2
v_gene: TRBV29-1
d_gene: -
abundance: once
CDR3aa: CSVEVNQGYGYTF
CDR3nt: TGCAGCGTTGAAGTCAACCAGGGTTACGGCTACACCTTC

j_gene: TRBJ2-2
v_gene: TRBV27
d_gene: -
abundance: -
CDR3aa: CASSPTGTGELFF
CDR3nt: TGTGCCAGCAGTCCGACGGGCACCGGGGAGCTGTTTTTT

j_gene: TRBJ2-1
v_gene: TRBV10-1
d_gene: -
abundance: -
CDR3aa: CASSDSGAAEQFF
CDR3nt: TGCGCCAGCAGTGATTCGGGGGCGGCTGAGCAGTTCTTC

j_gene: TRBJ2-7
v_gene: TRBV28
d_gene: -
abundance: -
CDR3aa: CASSFTGQYYEQYF
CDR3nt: TGTGCCAGCAGTTTTACAGGACAGTACTACGAGCAGTACTTC

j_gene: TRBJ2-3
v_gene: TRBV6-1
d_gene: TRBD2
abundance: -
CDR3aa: CAASLSGTYTDTQYF
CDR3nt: TGTGCCGCGTCGCTTAGCGGGACCTACACAGATACGCAGTATTTT

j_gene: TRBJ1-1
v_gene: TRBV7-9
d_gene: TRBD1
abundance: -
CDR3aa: CASSSRTGESAEAFF
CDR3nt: TGTGCCAGCAGCTCAAGAACAGGGGAATCGGCTGAAGCTTTCTTT

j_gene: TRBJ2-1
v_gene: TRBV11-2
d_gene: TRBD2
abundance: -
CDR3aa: CASSRPRTSGHNEQFF
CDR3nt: TGTGCCAGCAGCCGCCCGCGGACTAGCGGGCACAATGAGCAGTTCTTC

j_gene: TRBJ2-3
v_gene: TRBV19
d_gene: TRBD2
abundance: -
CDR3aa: CASRGLAGGTDTQYF
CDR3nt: TGTGCCAGTAGGGGACTAGCGGGAGGCACAGATACGCAGTATTTT

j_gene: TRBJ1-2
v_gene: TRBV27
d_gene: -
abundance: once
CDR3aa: CASSSSPAGYTF
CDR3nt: TGTGCCAGCAGTTCCTCCCCGGCTGGCTACACCTTC

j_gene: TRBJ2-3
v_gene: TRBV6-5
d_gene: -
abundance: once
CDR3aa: CASSSISTDTQYF
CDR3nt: TGTGCCAGCAGTTCTATCAGCACAGATACGCAGTATTTT

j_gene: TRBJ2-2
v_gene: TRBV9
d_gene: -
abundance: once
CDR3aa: CASSPSTRGNTGELFF
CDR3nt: TGTGCCAGCAGCCCCTCCACTAGGGGGAACACCGGGGAGCTGTTTTTT

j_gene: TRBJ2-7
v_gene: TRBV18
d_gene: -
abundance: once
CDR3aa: CASSMSHFYEQYF
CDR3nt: TGTGCCAGCTCGATGAGTCATTTTTACGAGCAGTACTTC

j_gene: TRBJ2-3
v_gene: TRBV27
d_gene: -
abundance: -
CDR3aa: CASSIIRPTSTDTQYF
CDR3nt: TGTGCCAGCAGTATTATAAGGCCTACTAGCACAGATACGCAGTATTTT

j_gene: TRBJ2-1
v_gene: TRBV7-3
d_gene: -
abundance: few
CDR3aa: CASSPPEYNEQFF
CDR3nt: TGTGCCAGCAGCCCCCCAGAGTACAATGAGCAGTTCTTC

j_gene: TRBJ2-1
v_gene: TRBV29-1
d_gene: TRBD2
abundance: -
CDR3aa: CSVEPRVAGGYNEQFF
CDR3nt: TGCAGCGTTGAGCCAAGAGTTGCGGGGGGTTACAATGAGCAGTTCTTC

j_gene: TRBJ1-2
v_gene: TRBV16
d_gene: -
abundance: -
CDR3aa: CASSQFFNYGYTF
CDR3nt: TGTGCCAGCAGCCAATTTTTCAACTATGGCTACACCTTC